This T cell receptor (beta chain) was profiled in a study of cytomegalovirus exposure and HLA in healthy donors. Study-level results: In a later analysis, at a false discovery rate of 0.05, fewer than 20,000 TCR beta sequences were associated with HLA alleles. In a later analysis, HLA-associated beta chains showed higher expansion and lower generation probabilities than comparable chains. Donor immune exposure was known only as CMV serostatus.

The germline gives CDR1 SGHRS, CDR2 YFSETQ. V lost 0 bases and J 0 bases, leaving 13 bases between the germline ends. This CDR3 comprises 16 residues. Comments on this clone: Its antigen is currently unknown.

The PCR ran on 60 Vbeta and 13 Jbeta primers. The method was immunoSEQ multiplex PCR; TCRdb's version includes in-frame clones alone and lacks a portion of them. Here the sample spans around 140,000 clones, approximately 77% being singletons. Healthy bone marrow donors formed the donor group. The sample comprised PBMCs. The chain recombines TRBV5-1 with TRBJ2-7; D perhaps matches TRBD2 (5 bases). The source of this sequence is a woman aged 55-70 years in good health and CMV-seronegative. The chain's CDR3 is CASSLAERLSSYEQYF. The CDR3 DNA follows: TGCGCCAGCAGCTTGGCCGAGCGGCTTAGCTCCTACGAGCAGTACTTC.